The rows below give T cell receptor beta chains drawn from one sample of a study of monozygotic twins with cystic fibrosis. Method: immunoSEQ multiplex PCR; TCRdb's copy keeps in-frame clones and lacks some. The sample carries some 20,000 clones, just under 90% recorded once. Sequencing was carried out using blood. The receptor source for this set is a woman in her twenties or thirties with cystic fibrosis. CDR3s include the opening cysteine and the closing phenylalanine or tryptophan. D genes are given only for firm matches. Size is omitted from some rows. Given values are once, few, many or a class for expanded clones.

clone_size	v_call	j_call	cdr3_length	d_call	cdr3_aa	cdr3_nt
once	TRBV12-5	TRBJ1-4	15	NA	CASGLPIGTNEKLFF	TGTGCTAGTGGTTTGCCGATAGGGACTAATGAAAAACTGTTTTTT
NA	TRBV2	TRBJ2-1	15	NA	CASSVGVAHYNEQFF	TGTGCCAGCAGTGTTGGTGTAGCACACTACAATGAGCAGTTCTTC
NA	TRBV5-8	TRBJ2-1	15	TRBD1	CASSLSGGSYNEQFF	TGTGCCAGCAGCTTGTCAGGGGGCTCCTACAATGAGCAGTTCTTC
NA	TRBV7-2	TRBJ2-7	13	NA	CASSLEGHYEQYF	TGTGCCAGCAGCCTCGAGGGGCACTACGAGCAGTACTTC
NA	TRBV5-1	TRBJ2-5	16	TRBD1	CASSFRQGFSEETQYF	TGCGCCAGCAGCTTCAGACAGGGGTTTAGTGAGGAGACCCAGTACTTC
NA	TRBV18	TRBJ1-2	15	NA	CASSPPGFSSRGYTF	TGTGCCAGCTCACCACCCGGCTTCTCCTCCCGGGGCTACACCTTC
NA	TRBV4-2	TRBJ1-3	14	NA	CASSPPQTGNTIYF	TGTGCCAGCAGCCCGCCCCAGACGGGCAACACCATATATTTT
NA	TRBV28	TRBJ2-4	14	TRBD2	CASLNRWGGNIQYF	TGTGCCAGCCTGAACAGGTGGGGGGGAAACATTCAGTACTTC
NA	TRBV7-2	TRBJ2-1	16	TRBD2	CASSQLAGDTYNEQFF	TGTGCCAGCAGCCAACTAGCGGGGGACACCTACAATGAGCAGTTCTTC
NA	TRBV18	TRBJ2-2	17	NA	CASSPRNWGGDTGELFF	TGTGCCAGCTCACCACGTAATTGGGGCGGAGACACCGGGGAGCTGTTTTTT
few	TRBV2	TRBJ2-4	13	TRBD1	CASGGQGFNIQYF	TGTGCCAGCGGGGGACAGGGTTTTAACATTCAGTACTTC
few	TRBV2	TRBJ1-2	14	NA	CASSLKTGNYGYTF	TGTGCCAGCAGCCTCAAGACAGGAAACTATGGCTACACCTTC
few	TRBV25-1	TRBJ1-2	12	NA	CASSGGAGGYTF	TGTGCCAGCAGTGGGGGCGCTGGTGGCTACACCTTC
NA	TRBV6-1	TRBJ2-3	15	TRBD2	CASSEMGVAGNTQYF	TGTGCCAGCAGTGAAATGGGGGTAGCGGGGAATACGCAGTATTTT
NA	TRBV18	TRBJ1-1	20	NA	CASSPMYMTRGQGWDTEAFF	TGTGCCAGCTCACCGATGTATATGACCAGGGGCCAGGGGTGGGACACTGAAGCTTTCTTT
NA	TRBV2	TRBJ2-7	16	NA	CASSERRLARVYEQYF	TGTGCCAGCAGTGAACGGCGGCTAGCAAGGGTCTACGAGCAGTACTTC
NA	TRBV13	TRBJ1-1	12	NA	CASSPGATEAFF	TGTGCCAGCAGCCCCGGAGCTACTGAAGCTTTCTTT
NA	TRBV13	TRBJ2-1	14	NA	CASSLRGGENEQFF	TGTGCCAGCAGCTTACGAGGCGGCGAGAATGAGCAGTTCTTC
NA	TRBV5-1	TRBJ1-1	15	TRBD1	CASSLSQGLNTEAFF	TGCGCCAGCAGCTTGTCACAGGGGTTGAACACTGAAGCTTTCTTT
NA	TRBV5-1	TRBJ1-3	16	NA	CASSTDVGSVGNTIYF	TGCGCCAGCAGCACCGACGTCGGGTCGGTAGGGAACACCATATATTTT
NA	TRBV7-9	TRBJ2-7	13	NA	CASSEGDSYDQYF	TGTGCCAGCAGCGAAGGGGATTCCTACGATCAGTACTTC
NA	TRBV2	TRBJ2-5	17	TRBD1	CASTSPRGQGIQETQYF	TGTGCCAGCACCAGCCCTAGGGGACAGGGGATCCAAGAGACCCAGTACTTC
NA	TRBV14	TRBJ2-7	15	NA	CASSQEVPPTYEQYF	TGTGCCAGCAGCCAAGAAGTTCCCCCAACCTACGAGCAGTACTTC
NA	TRBV6-5	TRBJ2-7	14	TRBD1	CASTKRGTVYEQYF	TGTGCCAGCACTAAAAGAGGGACAGTTTACGAGCAGTACTTC
NA	TRBV4-3	TRBJ1-4	14	NA	CASSRGRTNEKLFF	TGCGCCAGCAGCCGAGGGAGAACTAATGAAAAACTGTTTTTT
NA	TRBV28	TRBJ1-2	13	NA	CASSLRGNYGYTF	TGTGCCAGCAGTTTGAGAGGGAACTATGGCTACACCTTC
NA	TRBV6-5	TRBJ1-2	16	TRBD1	CASSYRGQGAGYGYTF	TGTGCCAGCAGTTACCGAGGACAGGGGGCGGGGTATGGCTACACCTTC
NA	TRBV15	TRBJ2-1	15	NA	CATSRESEGWHEQFF	TGTGCCACCAGCAGAGAATCGGAGGGTTGGCATGAGCAGTTCTTC
NA	TRBV7-7	TRBJ2-5	15	NA	CASSLGTGPQETQYF	TGTGCTAGCAGTCTAGGTACAGGGCCCCAAGAGACCCAGTACTTC
NA	TRBV6-5	TRBJ2-3	14	TRBD1	CASTLTGGADTQYF	TGTGCCAGCACCCTCACAGGGGGCGCAGATACGCAGTATTTT
NA	TRBV30	TRBJ2-4	12	NA	CAWSAGGNIQYF	TGTGCCTGGAGCGCCGGGGGCAACATTCAGTACTTC
NA	TRBV5-5	TRBJ2-2	19	TRBD2	CASSPPPGGGFPWTGELFF	TGTGCCAGCAGCCCTCCCCCGGGGGGGGGTTTCCCTTGGACCGGGGAGCTGTTTTTT
few	TRBV2	TRBJ1-1	13	NA	CASRGGRNTEAFF	TGTGCCAGCAGGGGGGGAAGGAACACTGAAGCTTTCTTT
NA	TRBV5-4	TRBJ1-6	16	TRBD1	CASSLALGRGPSPLHF	TGTGCCAGCAGCTTGGCCCTTGGCAGGGGGCCTTCACCCCTCCACTTT
NA	TRBV6-4	TRBJ2-7	13	NA	CASSDIPGGEQYF	TGTGCCAGCAGTGATATACCAGGTGGCGAGCAGTACTTC
NA	TRBV18	TRBJ1-2	15	NA	CASSPPSDRTYGYTF	TGTGCCAGCTCACCACCGTCCGACCGAACTTATGGCTACACCTTC
NA	TRBV10-3	TRBJ1-2	16	NA	CAISGPETGGYYGYTF	TGTGCCATCAGTGGGCCCGAGACGGGGGGCTACTATGGCTACACCTTC
NA	TRBV4-1	TRBJ1-2	18	NA	CASSQGRTSLGIMGGYTF	TGCGCCAGCAGCCAAGGTCGCACCTCGCTCGGGATAATGGGGGGCTACACCTTC
NA	TRBV6-1	TRBJ1-2	15	TRBD1	CASSSDAGTGVGYTF	TGTGCCAGCTCATCTGATGCCGGGACAGGGGTTGGCTACACCTTC
NA	TRBV9	TRBJ2-4	13	NA	CASSLTGGDIQYF	TGTGCCAGCAGCCTAACAGGAGGCGACATTCAGTACTTC
once	TRBV18	TRBJ1-5	15	NA	CASSPLQGKDQPQHF	TGTGCCAGCTCACCATTACAGGGTAAAGATCAGCCCCAGCATTTT
NA	TRBV7-2	TRBJ2-3	15	TRBD2	CASSLGTSGGDTQYF	TGTGCCAGCAGCCTGGGGACTAGCGGGGGGGATACGCAGTATTTT
few	TRBV5-4	TRBJ1-2	12	NA	CASSLDSYGYTF	TGTGCCAGCAGCTTGGACAGCTATGGCTACACCTTC
NA	TRBV29-1	TRBJ1-2	14	NA	CSVVPLGQGAGYTF	TGCAGCGTTGTTCCGCTGGGGCAGGGTGCCGGCTACACCTTC
NA	TRBV27	TRBJ2-6	14	NA	CATRRGSGANVLTF	TGTGCCACAAGAAGGGGTTCTGGGGCCAACGTCCTGACTTTC
NA	TRBV6-5	TRBJ2-5	11	NA	CASSLGGAQYF	TGTGCCAGCAGTTTGGGAGGAGCCCAGTACTTC
NA	TRBV9	TRBJ1-3	13	NA	CASSVGEGDTIYF	TGTGCCAGCAGCGTAGGGGAAGGAGACACCATATATTTT
once	TRBV6-5	TRBJ1-2	13	NA	CASSGIPNYGYTF	TGTGCCAGCTCTGGTATACCTAACTATGGCTACACCTTC
NA	TRBV27	TRBJ1-1	12	NA	CASRALSTEAFF	TGTGCCAGCAGGGCCTTAAGCACTGAAGCTTTCTTT
NA	TRBV7-9	TRBJ1-1	15	NA	CASSFIFGGRLKAFF	TGTGCCAGCAGCTTTATATTCGGGGGCCGCCTAAAGGCTTTCTTT
NA	TRBV4-1	TRBJ1-2	12	NA	CASSPPKGGYTF	TGCGCCAGCAGCCCTCCGAAAGGGGGCTACACCTTC
NA	TRBV10-3	TRBJ2-3	13	TRBD2	CAIRGGRTDTQYF	TGTGCCATCCGGGGGGGACGCACAGATACGCAGTATTTT
NA	TRBV5-1	TRBJ1-2	14	TRBD1	CASRLTTGGGGYTF	TGCGCCAGCAGGCTAACGACAGGGGGTGGCGGCTACACCTTC
NA	TRBV20-1	TRBJ2-4	10	NA	CSALENIQYF	TGCAGTGCTTTAGAAAACATTCAGTACTTC
NA	TRBV30	TRBJ2-3	14	NA	CAWSGASFTDTQYF	TGTGCCTGGAGTGGCGCCAGCTTCACAGATACGCAGTATTTT